This entry is about one T cell receptor (beta chain). A much more abundant neighbour one base away suggests this may be a read error. No DNA is shown, since the ends of the CDR3 on it are uncertain; the CDR3 is the one TCRdb lists. The researchers obtained blood RNA from unsorted whole blood and also extracted germline DNA. Inclusive of both ends, the CDR3 amounts to 11 amino acids. From germline, CDR1 is SQVTM and CDR2 ANQGSEA. The sample originates from a study of tumor-infiltrating lymphocytes in primary liver carcinoma. Total RNA amounting to 500 ng was the source from which TCR beta cDNA was made with a constant-region primer. TCR beta libraries came from three nested multiplex PCR rounds using slightly modified ARM-PCR. Running 9 to 11 cycles apiece, the first two PCR rounds relied on TRBV1-TRBV30 forward primers together with a C-beta reverse primer. TCRdb independently ran MiXCR on the multiplex PCR reads; one entry per CDR3 protein. Of 180,000 or so distinct CDR3 sequences in the sample, 60% are singletons; the top ten hold under 75%.

This receptor was obtained from a man aged 40-55 years with primary liver carcinoma and hepatitis B virus infection. This chain links TRBV29-1 with TRBJ2-7; the table's D call, TRBD1, has no DNA check behind it. Sequences were obtained from peripheral blood. The CDR3 reads CSVAGGTAYSF.